One and the same sample provided the 7 T cell receptor beta chains below, sequenced in a study of blood T cells in healthy people across ages. A second 7 to 11 cycle PCR used barcoded and J-beta primers. A single record per CDR3 protein comes from TCRdb applying MiXCR to the 5' RACE reads. The sample holds around 850,000 distinct CDR3 sequences, around 34% seen once. Specimen: blood. The receptors stem from a man in his late teens or twenties in good health.

This clonotype has just a few counts. The V call is TRBV29-1, the J call TRBJ1-1; 7 bases are a match to TRBD1. The germline gives CDR1 SQVTM, CDR2 ANQGSEA. J was trimmed by 5 bases and V by 5 bases; bases with no gene match: 8. The CDR3 is made up of 13 amino acids. The DNA of the CDR3 is TGCAGCGTTCGACAGGGTGTAAGAACTGAAGCTTTCTTT. Encoded protein: CSVRQGVRTEAFF.

This clonotype appeared a few times. The chain links TRBV20-1 to TRBJ2-3; TRBD2 agrees at 9 bases. The trim removed 6 bases at V and 4 bases at J, leaving 8 bases unmatched. Germline V CDR1 and CDR2: DFQATT, SNEGSKA (reference sequence). The CDR3 extends over 14 amino acids. CDR3 nucleotide sequence: TGCAGTGCAACTCTAGCGGGGAGGGCAGATACGCAGTATTTT. Protein product: CSATLAGRADTQYF.

This clonotype was detected only a few times. This rearrangement joins TRBV28 to TRBJ1-1, with D tentatively TRBD1 (5 bases). The CDR3 loop spans 13 amino acids. V lost 6 bases, J lost 3 bases, and 11 bases lay in between. Germline values: CDR1 MDHEN, CDR2 SYDVKM. CDR3 coding DNA: TGTGCCAGCAGCACCGACAGTCACACTGAAGCTTTCTTT. Translated, it gives CASSTDSHTEAFF.

A remark on this clonotype: This may arise from a read error, as a much more abundant clone is one base away. V usage is TRBV20-1 and J usage is TRBJ1-2, with D perhaps matching TRBD1 (5 bases). Germline-derived CDR1 and CDR2 are DFQATT and SNEGSKA (reference sequence). CDR3 length equals 13 residues. CDR3 residues: CSAPEGAIYGYIF. The CDR3, as DNA: TGCAGTGCTCCCGAAGGGGCCATCTATGGCTACATCTTC.

The gene calls are TRBV6-2 or TRBV6-3 and TRBJ2-7; possible D gene TRBD1, 6 bases. TRBJ2-4 matches the DNA end more closely, so the J call is doubtful. Germline values: CDR1 MNHEY, CDR2 SVGEGT. The CDR3 totals 13 residues. This chain's CDR3 is CASGLPGGGIQYF. The CDR3 DNA follows: TGTGCCAGCGGTTTGCCTGGGGGCGGCATTCAGTACTTC.

This clonotype was seen many times. The J gene is TRBJ2-7, the V gene TRBV10-3; possible D gene TRBD2, 5 bases. The V end lost 7 bases, the J end lost 0 bases, and 10 bases lay between the germline ends. There are 13 residues in the CDR3. The germline V gene encodes CDR1 ENHRY and CDR2 SYGVKD. The CDR3, as DNA: TGTGCCATCAAGGACTCAAGCTCCTACGAGCAGTACTTC. Its protein is CAIKDSSSYEQYF.

The chain is built from TRBV7-3 and TRBJ1-5; D may be TRBD1 (5 bases). Looked up from germline, CDR1 is SGHTA and CDR2 is FQGTGA. With 8 bases removed from V and 2 bases from J, the gap between germline ends came to 10 bases. CDR3 size: 13 residues. The chain's CDR3 is CASAMGGNQPQHF. As DNA, the CDR3 is TGTGCCAGCGCGATGGGGGGCAATCAGCCCCAGCATTTT.